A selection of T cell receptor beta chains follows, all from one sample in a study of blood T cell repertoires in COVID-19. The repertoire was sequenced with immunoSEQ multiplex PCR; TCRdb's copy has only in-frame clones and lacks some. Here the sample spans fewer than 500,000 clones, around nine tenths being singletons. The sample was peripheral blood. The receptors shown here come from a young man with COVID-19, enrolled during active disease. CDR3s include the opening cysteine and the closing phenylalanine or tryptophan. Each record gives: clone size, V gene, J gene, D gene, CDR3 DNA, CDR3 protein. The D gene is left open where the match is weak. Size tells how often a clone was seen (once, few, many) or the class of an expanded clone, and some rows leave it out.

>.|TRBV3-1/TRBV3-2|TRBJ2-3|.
TGTGCCAGCAGCCAGGGCCATACTAGTGCGGATACGCAGTATTTT
CASSQGHTSADTQYF
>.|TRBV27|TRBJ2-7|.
TGTGCCAGCAGTCAATGGGGGGCCTACGAGCAGTACTTC
CASSQWGAYEQYF
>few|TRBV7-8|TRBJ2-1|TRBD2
TGTGCCAGCAGCCTCAGACTAGCGGTCTCCTACAATGAGCAGTTCTTC
CASSLRLAVSYNEQFF
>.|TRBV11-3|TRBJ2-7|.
TGTGCCAGCAGCTCCTCTAACTACGAGCAGTACTTC
CASSSSNYEQYF
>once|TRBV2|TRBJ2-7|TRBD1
TGTGCCAGCAACCCACAGGGGGCATACGAGCAGTACTTC
CASNPQGAYEQYF
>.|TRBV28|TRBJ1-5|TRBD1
TGTGCCAGCAGTCCGCCCTGGACAGGAGTGGGAAGTCAGCCCCAGCATTTT
CASSPPWTGVGSQPQHF
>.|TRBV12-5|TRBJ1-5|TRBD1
TGTGCTAGTGGTTTGGCTTGGTTAACAGGGGAGGGCAATCAGCCCCAGCATTTT
CASGLAWLTGEGNQPQHF
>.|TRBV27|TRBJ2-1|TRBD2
TGTGCCAGCAGTCACTGGGGACTAGCGGATTTCGGCAATGAGCAGTTCTTC
CASSHWGLADFGNEQFF
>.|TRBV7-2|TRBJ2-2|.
TGTGCCAGCAGCTTATACTATAACACCGGGGAGCTGTTTTTT
CASSLYYNTGELFF
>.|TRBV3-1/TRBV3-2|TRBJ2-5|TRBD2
TGTGCCAGCAGCCCCAGACTAGCGGTGCAAGAGACCCAGTACTTC
CASSPRLAVQETQYF
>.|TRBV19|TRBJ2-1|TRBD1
TGTGCCAGTAGTCAACTTCGACAGGGGCCCTACAATGAGCAGTTCTTC
CASSQLRQGPYNEQFF
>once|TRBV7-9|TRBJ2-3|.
TGTGCCAGCAGCTTAGTATTAGTGGCGGCAGATACGCAGTATTTT
CASSLVLVAADTQYF
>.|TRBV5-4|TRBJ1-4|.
TGTGCCAGCAGGATTCAGGGAGGTGAAAAACTGTTTTTT
CASRIQGGEKLFF
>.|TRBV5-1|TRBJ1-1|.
TGCGCCAGCAGCTACCTTTTGACAGGCGGCAACACTGAAGCTTTCTTT
CASSYLLTGGNTEAFF
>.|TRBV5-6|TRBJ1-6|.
TGTGCCAGCAGCTTGTCGGCAGGGTCTAATAATTCACCCCTCCACTTT
CASSLSAGSNNSPLHF
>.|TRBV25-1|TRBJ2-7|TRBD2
TGTGCCAGCAGTCGTGCTAGCGGGAAGGGTTCCTACGAGCAGTACTTC
CASSRASGKGSYEQYF
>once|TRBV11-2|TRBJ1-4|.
TGTGCCAGCAGCTTAGTCCCCAGGGGTTATGTTAATGAAAAACTGTTTTTT
CASSLVPRGYVNEKLFF
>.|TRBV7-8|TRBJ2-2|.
TGTGCCAGCAGCCCGATTGTGGGGGGGAACACCGGGGAGCTGTTTTTT
CASSPIVGGNTGELFF
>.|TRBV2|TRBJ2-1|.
TGTGCCAGCACTCCTTCCCCCCCTGTGAATGAGCAGTTCTTC
CASTPSPPVNEQFF
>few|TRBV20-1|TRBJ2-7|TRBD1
TGCAGTGCTAGTGGACAGGACCACTCCTACGAGCAGTACTTC
CSASGQDHSYEQYF
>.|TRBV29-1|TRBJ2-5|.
TGCAGCGTTGAAGGGGGAGCAGGGAGGTACCAAGAGACCCAGTACTTC
CSVEGGAGRYQETQYF
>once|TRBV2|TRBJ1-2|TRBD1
TGTGCCAGCAAGGACAGGGCCTCCTTCTATGGCTACACCTTC
CASKDRASFYGYTF
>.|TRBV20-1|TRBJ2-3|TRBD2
TGCAGTCAGCGGGAGGGAGATACGCAGTATTTT
CSQREGDTQYF
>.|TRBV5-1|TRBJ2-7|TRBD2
TGCGCCAGCAGCTTGGCCTTAAGAGCGGGAGTTCAGTACGAGCAGTACTTC
CASSLALRAGVQYEQYF
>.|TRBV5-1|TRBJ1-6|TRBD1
TGCGCCAGCAGCACCGACACGACAGGGAACAATTCACCCCTCCACTTT
CASSTDTTGNNSPLHF
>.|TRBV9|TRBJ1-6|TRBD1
TGTGCCAGCAGCGGGAACGGACAGGGGCTAGTTTCACCCCTCCACTTT
CASSGNGQGLVSPLHF